This T cell receptor beta chain emerged from a study of T cells in Graves' hyperthyroidism and ophthalmopathy. Study-level points and caveats: Also found in blood were most expanded thyroid clonotypes above 0.001.

Using RNA transcripts as the source, TCR beta CDR3 regions were amplified. The study used the HTBI primer set for a first-round RT-PCR of the TCR CDR3. TCRdb analysed the multiplex PCR reads with MiXCR anew, one entry per CDR3 protein. The table shows more than 550,000 distinct CDR3 sequences, with just under 45% occurring only once. This clonotype was observed at least ten times. The target antigen is unknown. The CDR3 has 13 residues. Trimming shortened V by 0 bases and J by 7 bases, and 10 bases separated the two germline ends. Germline lookup yields CDR1 SEHNR and CDR2 FQNEAQ (reference sequence). Source material: peripheral blood or thyroid tissue (not recorded which). The receptor comes from an adult man with Graves' disease, either hyperthyroidism or ophthalmopathy (not recorded which). The V and J genes are TRBV7-9 and TRBJ2-7; D is unresolved. The CDR3 nucleotides are TGTGCCAGCAGCTTAGCGACGGGTGAAGAGCAGTACTTC. Protein sequence: CASSLATGEEQYF.